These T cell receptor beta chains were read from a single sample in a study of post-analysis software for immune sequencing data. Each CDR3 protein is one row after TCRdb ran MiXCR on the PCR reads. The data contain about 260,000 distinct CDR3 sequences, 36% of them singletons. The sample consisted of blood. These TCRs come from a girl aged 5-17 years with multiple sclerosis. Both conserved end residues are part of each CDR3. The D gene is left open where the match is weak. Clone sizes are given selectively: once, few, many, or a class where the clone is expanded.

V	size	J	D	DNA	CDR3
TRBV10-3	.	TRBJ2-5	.	TGTGCCATCAGTGAGTCGGCGGCTGAGATTATTGCCCAGTACTTC	CAISESAAEIIAQYF
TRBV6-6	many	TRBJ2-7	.	TGTGCCAGCAGTAGACGGGACACCATATACGAGCAGTACTTC	CASSRRDTIYEQYF
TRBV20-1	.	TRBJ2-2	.	TGCAGTGCTAGAAGAGAGGACTCGAACACCGGGGAGCTGTTTTTT	CSARREDSNTGELFF
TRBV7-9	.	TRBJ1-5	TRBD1	TGTGCCAGCAGCTTGCGGGACAGGGGACGGGAGCCCCAGCATTTT	CASSLRDRGREPQHF
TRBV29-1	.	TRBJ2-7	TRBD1	TGCAGCGTTGTTACAGGGGGCTTCTCCTACAATGAGCAGTACTTC	CSVVTGGFSYNEQYF
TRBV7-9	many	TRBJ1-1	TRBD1	TGTGCCAGCAGCCATCCGGGACAGGGTCGGAAGAACACTGAAGCTTTCTTT	CASSHPGQGRKNTEAFF
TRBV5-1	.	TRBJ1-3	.	TGCGCCAGCAGCTTTGGGGGTTCAAACACCATATATTTT	CASSFGGSNTIYF
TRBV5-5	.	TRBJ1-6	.	TGTGCCAGCAGCTTGGTGGGGACGGATATTGATTCACCCCCCCACTTT	CASSLVGTDIDSPPHF
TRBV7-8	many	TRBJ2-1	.	TGTGCCAGCAGCCCCGCCGAGGGCAATGAGCAGTTCTTC	CASSPAEGNEQFF
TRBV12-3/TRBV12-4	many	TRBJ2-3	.	TGCGCCAGCAGCTTGGAAGGGGCTAGCACAGATACGCAGTATTTT	CASSLEGASTDTQYF
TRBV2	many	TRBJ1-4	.	TGTGCCAGCAGGGCGGGGTGGAAGGCCGACTTTAATGAAAAACTGTTTTTT	CASRAGWKADFNEKLFF
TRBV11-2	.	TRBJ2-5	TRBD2	TGTGCCAGCAGCTTAGGAGTGGCTAGCGGGAGGAAAGAGACCCAGTACTTC	CASSLGVASGRKETQYF
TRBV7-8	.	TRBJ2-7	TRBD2	TGTGCCAGCAGCTTAGCGCCGGGTAGCGGGAGCTACGAGCAGTACTTC	CASSLAPGSGSYEQYF
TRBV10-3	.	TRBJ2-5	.	TGTGCCATCACCGACGGGGAGACCCAGTACTTC	CAITDGETQYF
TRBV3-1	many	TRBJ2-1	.	TGTGCCAGCAGCCAAGCCCGGCCAGGTGAGCAGTTCTTC	CASSQARPGEQFF
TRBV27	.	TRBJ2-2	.	TGTGCCAGCAGTTTATCGGCTAGGATCACCGGGGGGCTGTTTTTT	CASSLSARITGGLFF
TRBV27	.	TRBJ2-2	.	TGTGCCAGCAGTTGGGAGGTGGACACCGGGGAGCTGTTTTTT	CASSWEVDTGELFF
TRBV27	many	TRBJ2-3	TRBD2	TGTGCCAGCAGTTCCGCCCGGGGGGGGTACACAGATACGCAGTATTTT	CASSSARGGYTDTQYF
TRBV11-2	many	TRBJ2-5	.	TGTGCCAGCAGCATCCGGACGGGGCAAGAGACCCAGTACTTC	CASSIRTGQETQYF
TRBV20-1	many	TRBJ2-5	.	TGCAGTGCCCCCAGCCCGACCCCGGCAACCCAGTACTTC	CSAPSPTPATQYF
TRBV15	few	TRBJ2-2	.	TGTGCCACCAGCAGAGATGGGGGGAGGACTGGCACCGGGGAGCTGTTTTTT	CATSRDGGRTGTGELFF
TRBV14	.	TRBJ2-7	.	TGTGCCAGCAGCCAAGACAGGGGTTACGAGCAGTACTTC	CASSQDRGYEQYF
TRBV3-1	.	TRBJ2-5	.	TGTGCCAGCAGCCAAGTGACAGACCAAGAGACCCAGTACTTC	CASSQVTDQETQYF
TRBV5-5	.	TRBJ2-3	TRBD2	TGTGCCAGCAGCTTTGGGAGCGGGGGGGTGTCGTCGCAGTATTTT	CASSFGSGGVSSQYF
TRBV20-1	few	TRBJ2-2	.	TGCAGTGCTAGAGGGGGTCAGGGCACCGGGGAGCTGTTTTTT	CSARGGQGTGELFF
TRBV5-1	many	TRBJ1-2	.	TGCGCCAGCAGCTTCCCGGACAGCCATGGCTACACCTTC	CASSFPDSHGYTF
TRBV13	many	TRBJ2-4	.	TGTGCCAGCAGCTTAGATGGTGCTTTATTAGCCAAAAACATTCAGTACTTC	CASSLDGALLAKNIQYF
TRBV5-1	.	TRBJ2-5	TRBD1	TGCGCCAGCAGACCGACAGGGGGTTCACAAGAGACCCAGTACTTC	CASRPTGGSQETQYF
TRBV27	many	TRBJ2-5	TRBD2	TGTGCCAGCAGTTTCCAGCGGGGGGCGGGAGGACTAGAGACCCAGTACTTC	CASSFQRGAGGLETQYF
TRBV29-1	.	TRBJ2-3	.	TGCAGCGTTGCAGGGGGGAAAGGTGAAAAACTGTATTTT	CSVAGGKGEKLYF
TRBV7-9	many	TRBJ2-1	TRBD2	TGTGCCAGCAGCTCGGGACTAGCCTCATACAATGAGCAGTTCTTC	CASSSGLASYNEQFF
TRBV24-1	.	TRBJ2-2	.	TGTGCCACCAGTGGGACACTTACCGGGGAGCTGTTTTTT	CATSGTLTGELFF
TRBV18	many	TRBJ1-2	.	TGTGCCAGCTCACCAGTCGAGGGGAAACGCTATGGCTACACCTTC	CASSPVEGKRYGYTF
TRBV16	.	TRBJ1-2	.	TGTGCCAGCAGCCAATCACGTGGAGGCGGCTACACCTTC	CASSQSRGGGYTF
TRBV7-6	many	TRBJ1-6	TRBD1	TGTGCCAGCAGCTCCGGACAGGGAGGTTCACCCCTCCACTTT	CASSSGQGGSPLHF
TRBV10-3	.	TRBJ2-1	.	TGTGCCATCAGTGCCGCAGGGCCCTCCAATGAGCAGTTCTTC	CAISAAGPSNEQFF
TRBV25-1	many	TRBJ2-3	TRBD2	TGTGCCAGCACCCCCCTGAGGAGGACTAGCGGGAGGGCAGATACGCAGTATTTT	CASTPLRRTSGRADTQYF
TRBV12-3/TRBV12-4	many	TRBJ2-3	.	TGTGCCAGCAGTTTTGGGAGCACAGATACGCAGTATTTT	CASSFGSTDTQYF
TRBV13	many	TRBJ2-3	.	TGTGCCAGCAGCCGAAGACAGGTAGCCACAGATACGCAGTATTTT	CASSRRQVATDTQYF
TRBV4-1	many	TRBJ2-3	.	TGCGCCAGCAGCCAAGCCCGGCACACAGATACGCAGTATTTT	CASSQARHTDTQYF
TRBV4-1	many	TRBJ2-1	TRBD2	TGCGCCAGCAGCCAAGATGGTAGCGGGGGAGATGAGCAGTTCTTC	CASSQDGSGGDEQFF
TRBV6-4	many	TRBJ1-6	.	TGTGCCAGCAGTGACTGGGGCGTAAATTCACCCCTCCACTTT	CASSDWGVNSPLHF
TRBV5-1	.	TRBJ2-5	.	TGCGCCAGCAGCAGTCAAGGTCCAGAGACCCAGTACTTC	CASSSQGPETQYF
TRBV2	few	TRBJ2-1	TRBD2	TGTGCCAGCAAATTTGCGGGAGTATTACGGAGCTCCTACAATGAGCAGTTCTTC	CASKFAGVLRSSYNEQFF
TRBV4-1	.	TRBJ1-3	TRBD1	TGCGCCAGCAGCCAAAGGGGGCTGGGAAACACCATATATTTT	CASSQRGLGNTIYF
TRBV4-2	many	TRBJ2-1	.	TGTGCCAGCAGCCAAGTTGGCAGTGAGCAGTTCTTC	CASSQVGSEQFF
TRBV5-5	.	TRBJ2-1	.	TGTGCCAGCAGCTGGGTGACAGGGAGGGGCAATGAGCAGTTCTTC	CASSWVTGRGNEQFF
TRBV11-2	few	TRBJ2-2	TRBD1	TGTGCCAGCACCCAGCTACCCGGGACAGTGAGCACCGGGGAGCTGTTTTTT	CASTQLPGTVSTGELFF
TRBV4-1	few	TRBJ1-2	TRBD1	TGCGCCAGCAGCGGACAGGGTCCCTATGGCTACACCTTC	CASSGQGPYGYTF
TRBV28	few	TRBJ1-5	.	TGTGCCAGCAGTTTAGCCTTTCCGGGACAGCCCCAGCATTTT	CASSLAFPGQPQHF
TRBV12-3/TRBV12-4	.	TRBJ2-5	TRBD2	TGTGCCAGCAGTCCTAGCGGTGAGCAGTACTTC	CASSPSGEQYF
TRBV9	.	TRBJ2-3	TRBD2	TGTGCCAGCGGAACTAGCGGCACAGAGACGCAGTATTTT	CASGTSGTETQYF
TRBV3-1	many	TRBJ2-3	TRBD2	TGTGCCAGCAGCCAAGATCTAGCTAGCGGGGCCAGCGCAGATACGCAGTATTTT	CASSQDLASGASADTQYF
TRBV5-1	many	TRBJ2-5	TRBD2	TGCGCCAGCAGCTTGGTAGGACTAGCCCAAGAGACCCAGTACTTC	CASSLVGLAQETQYF